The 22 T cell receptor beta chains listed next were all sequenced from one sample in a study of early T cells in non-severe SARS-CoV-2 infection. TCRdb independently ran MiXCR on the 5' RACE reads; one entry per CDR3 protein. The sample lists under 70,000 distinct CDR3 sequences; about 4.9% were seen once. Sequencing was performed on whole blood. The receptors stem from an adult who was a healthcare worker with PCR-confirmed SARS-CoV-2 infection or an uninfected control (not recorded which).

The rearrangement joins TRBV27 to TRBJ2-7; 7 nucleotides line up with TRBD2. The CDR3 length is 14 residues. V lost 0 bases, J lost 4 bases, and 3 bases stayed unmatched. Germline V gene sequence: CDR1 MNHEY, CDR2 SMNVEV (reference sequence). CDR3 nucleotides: TGTGCCAGCAGTTTATCCCCAGCGGGGTACGAGCAGTACTTC. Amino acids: CASSLSPAGYEQYF.

This CDR3 reads CASSLATAYPGSEQYF. CDR3 nucleotide sequence: TGTGCCAGCAGCTTAGCCACAGCATATCCGGGGAGCGAGCAGTACTTC. The chain couples TRBV7-2 to TRBJ2-7, with D perhaps TRBD2 (5 bases). Per germline, CDR1 SGHTA and CDR2 FQGNSA. The CDR3 spans 16 residues. Trimming removed 0 bases from V and 6 bases from J, with 18 bases in between.

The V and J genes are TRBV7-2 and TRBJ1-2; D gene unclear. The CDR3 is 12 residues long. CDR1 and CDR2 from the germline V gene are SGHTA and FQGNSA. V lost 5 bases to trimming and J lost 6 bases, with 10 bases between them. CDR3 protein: CASSVEVNGYTF. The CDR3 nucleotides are TGTGCCAGCAGCGTTGAAGTCAATGGCTACACCTTC.

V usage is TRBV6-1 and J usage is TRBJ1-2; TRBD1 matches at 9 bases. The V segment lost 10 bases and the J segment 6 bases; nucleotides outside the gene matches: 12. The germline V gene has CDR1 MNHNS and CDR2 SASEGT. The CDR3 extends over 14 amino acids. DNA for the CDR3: TGTGCCATCCTCCAGGGACAGGGATATAATGGCTACACCTTC. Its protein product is CAILQGQGYNGYTF.

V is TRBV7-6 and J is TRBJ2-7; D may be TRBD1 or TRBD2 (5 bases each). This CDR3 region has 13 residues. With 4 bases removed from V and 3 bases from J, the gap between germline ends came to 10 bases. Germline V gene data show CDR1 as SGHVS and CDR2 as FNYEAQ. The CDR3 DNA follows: TGTGCCAGCAGCTGGGACCTAGGCTACGAGCAGTACTTC. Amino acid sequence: CASSWDLGYEQYF. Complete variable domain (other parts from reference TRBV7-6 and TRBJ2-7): GAGVSQSPRYKVTKRGQDVALRCDPISGHVSLYWYRQALGQGPEFLTYFNYEAQQDKSGLPNDRFSAERPEGSISTLTIQRTEQRDSAMYRCASSWDLGYEQYFGPGTRLTVT.

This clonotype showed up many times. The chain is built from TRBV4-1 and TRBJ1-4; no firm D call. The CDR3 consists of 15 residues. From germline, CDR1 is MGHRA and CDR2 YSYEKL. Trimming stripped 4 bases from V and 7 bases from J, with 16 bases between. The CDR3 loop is CASSPPRRAGEKLFF. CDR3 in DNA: TGCGCCAGCAGCCCTCCGCGGCGGGCGGGTGAAAAACTGTTTTTT.

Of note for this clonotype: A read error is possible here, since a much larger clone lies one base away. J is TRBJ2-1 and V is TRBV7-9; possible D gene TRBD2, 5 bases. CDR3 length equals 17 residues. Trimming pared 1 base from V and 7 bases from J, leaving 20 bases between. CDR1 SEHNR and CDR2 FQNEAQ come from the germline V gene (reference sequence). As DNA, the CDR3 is TGTGCCAGCAGCTTAGAGGAAAGCTGGACTGGCGTGAATGAGCAGTTCTTC. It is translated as CASSLEESWTGVNEQFF.

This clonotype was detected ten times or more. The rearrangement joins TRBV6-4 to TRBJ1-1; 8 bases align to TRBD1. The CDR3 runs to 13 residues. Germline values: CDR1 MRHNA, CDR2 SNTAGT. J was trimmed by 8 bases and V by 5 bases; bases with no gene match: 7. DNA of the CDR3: TGTGCCAGCAGTCCCACCGGACAGGGAGAAGCTTTCTTT. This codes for CASSPTGQGEAFF.

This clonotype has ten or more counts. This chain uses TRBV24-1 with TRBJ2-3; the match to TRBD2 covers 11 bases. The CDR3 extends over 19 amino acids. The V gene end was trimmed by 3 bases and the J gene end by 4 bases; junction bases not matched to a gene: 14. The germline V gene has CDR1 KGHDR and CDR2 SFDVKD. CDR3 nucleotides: TGTGCCACCAGTGATCGAGCCCCCCTAGCGGGGGGAGTAGCAGATACGCAGTATTTT. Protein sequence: CATSDRAPLAGGVADTQYF.

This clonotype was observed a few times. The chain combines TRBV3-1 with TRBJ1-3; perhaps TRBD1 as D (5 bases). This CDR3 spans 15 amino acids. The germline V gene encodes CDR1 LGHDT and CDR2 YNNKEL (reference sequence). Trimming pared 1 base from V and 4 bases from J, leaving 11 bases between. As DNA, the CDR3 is TGTGCCAGCAGCCAAGTCGTAGGGGCCGGAAACACCATATATTTT. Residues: CASSQVVGAGNTIYF.

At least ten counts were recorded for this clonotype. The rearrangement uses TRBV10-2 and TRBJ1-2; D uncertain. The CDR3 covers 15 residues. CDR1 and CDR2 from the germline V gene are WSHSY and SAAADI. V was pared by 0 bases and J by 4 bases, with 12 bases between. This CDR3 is CASSESGRFLYGYTF. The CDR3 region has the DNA TGCGCCAGCAGTGAGTCTGGCAGGTTTCTCTATGGCTACACCTTC.

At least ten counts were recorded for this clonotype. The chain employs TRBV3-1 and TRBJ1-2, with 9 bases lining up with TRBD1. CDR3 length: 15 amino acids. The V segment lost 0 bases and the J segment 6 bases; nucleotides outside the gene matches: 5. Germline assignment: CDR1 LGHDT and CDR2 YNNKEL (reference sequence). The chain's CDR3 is CASSQEWDREDGYTF. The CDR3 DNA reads TGTGCCAGCAGCCAAGAGTGGGACAGGGAAGATGGCTACACCTTC. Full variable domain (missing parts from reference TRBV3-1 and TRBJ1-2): DTAVSQTPKYLVTQMGNDKSIKCEQNLGHDTMYWYKQDSKKFLKIMFSYNNKELIINETVPNRFSPKSPDKAHLNLHINSLELGDSAVYFCASSQEWDREDGYTFGSGTRLTVV.

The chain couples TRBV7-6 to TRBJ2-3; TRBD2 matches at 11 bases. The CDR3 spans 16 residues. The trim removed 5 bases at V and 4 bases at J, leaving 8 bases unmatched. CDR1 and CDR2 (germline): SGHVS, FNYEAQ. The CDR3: CASSDQVAGGPDTQYF. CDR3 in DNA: TGTGCCAGCAGCGATCAAGTAGCGGGAGGGCCAGATACGCAGTATTTT.

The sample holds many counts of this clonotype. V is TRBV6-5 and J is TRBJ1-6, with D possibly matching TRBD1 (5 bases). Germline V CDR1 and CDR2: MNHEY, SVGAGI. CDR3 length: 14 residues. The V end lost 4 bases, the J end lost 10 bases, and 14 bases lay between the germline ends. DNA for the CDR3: TGTGCCAGCAGTTCCTCAGGGTCTGGATCACCCCTCCACTTT. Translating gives CASSSSGSGSPLHF.

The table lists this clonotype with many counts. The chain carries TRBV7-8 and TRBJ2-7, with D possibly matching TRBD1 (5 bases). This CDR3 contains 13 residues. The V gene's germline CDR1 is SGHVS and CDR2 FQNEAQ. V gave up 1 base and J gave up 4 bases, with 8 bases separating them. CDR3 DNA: TGTGCCAGCAGCTTAGTAGCAGGGTACGAGCAGTACTTC. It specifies CASSLVAGYEQYF.

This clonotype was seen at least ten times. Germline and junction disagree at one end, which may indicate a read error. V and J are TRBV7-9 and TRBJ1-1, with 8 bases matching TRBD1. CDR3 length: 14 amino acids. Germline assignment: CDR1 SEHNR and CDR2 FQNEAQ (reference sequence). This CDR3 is CASSLSDRGNEVFF. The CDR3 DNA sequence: TGTGCCAGCAGCTTATCCGACAGGGGCAATGAAGTTTTCTTT.

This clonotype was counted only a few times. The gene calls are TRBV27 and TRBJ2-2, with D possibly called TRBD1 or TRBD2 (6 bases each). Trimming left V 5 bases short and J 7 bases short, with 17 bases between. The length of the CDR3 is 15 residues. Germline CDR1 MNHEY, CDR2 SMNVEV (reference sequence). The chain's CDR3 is CASSHRAGTYGELFF. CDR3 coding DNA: TGTGCCAGCAGTCACAGGGCAGGGACTTACGGGGAGCTGTTTTTT.

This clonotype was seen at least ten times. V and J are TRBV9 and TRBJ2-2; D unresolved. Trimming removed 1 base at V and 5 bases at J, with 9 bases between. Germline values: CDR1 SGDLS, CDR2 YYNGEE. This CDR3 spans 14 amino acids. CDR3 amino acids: CASSVSYWTGELFF. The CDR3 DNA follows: TGTGCCAGCAGCGTAAGTTACTGGACCGGGGAGCTGTTTTTT.

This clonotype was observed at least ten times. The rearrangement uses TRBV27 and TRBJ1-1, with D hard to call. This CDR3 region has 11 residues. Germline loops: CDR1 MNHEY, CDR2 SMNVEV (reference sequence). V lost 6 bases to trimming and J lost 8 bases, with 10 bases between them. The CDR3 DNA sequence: TGTGCCAGCAGAGGAGATTCGGAAGCTTTCTTT. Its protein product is CASRGDSEAFF.

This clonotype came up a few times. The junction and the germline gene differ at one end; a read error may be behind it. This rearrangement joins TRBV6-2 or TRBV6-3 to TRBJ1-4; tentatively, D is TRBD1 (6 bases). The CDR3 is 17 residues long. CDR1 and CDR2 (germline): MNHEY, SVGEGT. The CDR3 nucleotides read TGTGCCAGCAGCTACTCCATGCCGGGACAAATTAATGAAAAACTGTTTTTT. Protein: CASSYSMPGQINEKLFF.

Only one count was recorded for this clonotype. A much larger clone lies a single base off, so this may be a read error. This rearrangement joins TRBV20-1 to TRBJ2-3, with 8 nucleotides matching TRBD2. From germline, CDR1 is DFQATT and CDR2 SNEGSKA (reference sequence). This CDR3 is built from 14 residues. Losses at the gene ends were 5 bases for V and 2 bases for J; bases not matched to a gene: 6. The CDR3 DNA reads TGCAGTGCTCAAACTAGCGGAACCACAGATACGCAGTATTTT. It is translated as CSAQTSGTTDTQYF.

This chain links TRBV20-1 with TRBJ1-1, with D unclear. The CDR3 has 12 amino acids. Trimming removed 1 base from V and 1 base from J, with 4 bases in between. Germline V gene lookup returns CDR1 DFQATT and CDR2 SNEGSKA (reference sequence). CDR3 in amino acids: CSARAQNTEAFF. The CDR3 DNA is TGCAGTGCTAGAGCCCAGAACACTGAAGCTTTCTTT.